A single sample is the source of the 3 T cell receptor beta chains below, sequenced in a study of T cell responses to AZD1222 COVID-19 vaccine. TCRdb's copy holds only in-frame clones and misses some; the assay was immunoSEQ multiplex PCR. The data contain 100,000 or so clones, 80% to 90% of them seen just once; the ten biggest clones take up approximately 12%. The starting material was peripheral blood, obtained on day 0 of AZD1222 vaccination. These receptors came from an adult in good health.

Only one count was recorded for this clone. The chain has TRBV11-2 and TRBJ2-1, with 12 bases lining up with TRBD2. The junction had 2 bases not matched to a gene; V was cut back by 5 bases and J by 6 bases. Germline V gene sequence: CDR1 SGHAT, CDR2 FQNNGV. This CDR3 spans 14 amino acids. CDR3 protein: CASSLLAGGNEQFF. CDR3 bases: TGTGCCAGCAGCCTACTAGCGGGAGGCAATGAGCAGTTCTTC.

This chain joins TRBV4-1 and TRBJ1-5; 7 nucleotides line up with TRBD1. The CDR3 has 17 amino acids. CDR1 MGHRA and CDR2 YSYEKL come from the germline V gene. Trimming removed 0 bases from V and 6 bases from J; junction bases left unmatched: 11. The CDR3 sequence: CASSQDHEGQKFQPQHF. CDR3 DNA: TGCGCCAGCAGCCAAGATCACGAGGGACAGAAATTTCAGCCCCAGCATTTT.

This clone was recorded only once. The rearrangement links TRBV9 to TRBJ1-3; weak D call: TRBD1 (5 bases). Germline V lookup: CDR1 SGDLS, CDR2 YYNGEE. V lost 0 bases, J lost 0 bases, and 13 bases lay in between. The CDR3 runs to 17 residues. In nucleotides, the CDR3 is TGTGCCAGCAGCGTAGCCCCCGGGGCAGCCTCTGGAAACACCATATATTTT. Translating it yields CASSVAPGAASGNTIYF.